This TCR beta chain was profiled in a study of blood T cell repertoires in COVID-19. Some clones are missing from TCRdb's copy, which holds only in-frame ones; the method was immunoSEQ multiplex PCR. Among 65,000 to 75,000 clones listed, about 81% were seen once. Sequencing input: peripheral blood. The source of this sequence is a man older than 75 with acute or convalescent COVID-19.

The CDR3 coding sequence is TGTGCCAGCAGCGTATTGGGGACAGGGGGCCCGGGGCAAGCTTTCTTT. This gives the protein CASSVLGTGGPGQAFF. The chain couples TRBV9 to TRBJ1-1; 12 nucleotides match TRBD1. The CDR3 spans 16 residues. The V gene end was trimmed by 1 base and the J gene end by 9 bases; junction bases not matched to a gene: 10. Germline CDR1 and CDR2: SGDLS and YYNGEE.